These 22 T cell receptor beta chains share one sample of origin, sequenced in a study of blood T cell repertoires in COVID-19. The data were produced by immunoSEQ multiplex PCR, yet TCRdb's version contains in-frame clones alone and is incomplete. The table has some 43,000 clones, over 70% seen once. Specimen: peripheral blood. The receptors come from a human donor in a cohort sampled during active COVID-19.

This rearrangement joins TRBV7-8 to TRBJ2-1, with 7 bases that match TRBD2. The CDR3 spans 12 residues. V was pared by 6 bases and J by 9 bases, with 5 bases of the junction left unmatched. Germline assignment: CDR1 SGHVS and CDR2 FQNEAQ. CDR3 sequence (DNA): TGTGCCAGCAGTTCACTAGCGCTTGAGCAGTTCTTC. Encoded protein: CASSSLALEQFF. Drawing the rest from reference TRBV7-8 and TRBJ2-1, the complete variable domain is GAGVSQSPRYKVAKRGQDVALRCDPISGHVSLFWYQQALGQGPEFLTYFQNEAQLDKSGLPSDRFFAERPEGSVSTLKIQRTQQEDSAVYLCASSSLALEQFFGPGTRLTVL.

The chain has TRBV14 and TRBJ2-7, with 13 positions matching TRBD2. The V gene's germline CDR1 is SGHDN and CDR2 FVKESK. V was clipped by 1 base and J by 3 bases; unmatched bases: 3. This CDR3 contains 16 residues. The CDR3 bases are TGTGCCAGCAGCCAAGCGGGACTAGCGGGATACTACGAGCAGTACTTC. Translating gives CASSQAGLAGYYEQYF.

CDR3 loop: CASSWGDSYEQYF. CDR3 sequence (DNA): TGTGCCAGCTCCTGGGGGGACTCCTACGAGCAGTACTTC. V and J are TRBV7-2 and TRBJ2-7; perhaps TRBD2 as D (6 bases). CDR1 SGHTA and CDR2 FQGNSA come from the germline V gene. The CDR3 totals 13 residues. V gave up 8 bases and J gave up 0 bases, with 11 bases separating them.

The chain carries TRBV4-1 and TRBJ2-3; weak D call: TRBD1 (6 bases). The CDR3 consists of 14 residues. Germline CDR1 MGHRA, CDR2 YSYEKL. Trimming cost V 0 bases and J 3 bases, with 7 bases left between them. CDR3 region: CASSQEGGTDTQYF. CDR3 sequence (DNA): TGCGCCAGCAGCCAAGAAGGGGGTACAGATACGCAGTATTTT.

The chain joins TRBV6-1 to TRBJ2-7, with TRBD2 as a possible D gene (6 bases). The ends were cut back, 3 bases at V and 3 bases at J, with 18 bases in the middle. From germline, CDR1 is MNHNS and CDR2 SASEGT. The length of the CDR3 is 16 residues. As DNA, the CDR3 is TGTGCCAGCAGTGAGGGGGGACTCCCAAAATACTACGAGCAGTACTTC. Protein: CASSEGGLPKYYEQYF.

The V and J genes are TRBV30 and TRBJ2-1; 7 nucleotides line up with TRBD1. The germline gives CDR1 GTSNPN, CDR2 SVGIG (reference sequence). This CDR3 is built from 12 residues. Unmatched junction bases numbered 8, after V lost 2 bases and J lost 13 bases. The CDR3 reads CAWSRQGSAQFF. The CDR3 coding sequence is TGTGCCTGGAGTAGACAGGGTTCCGCTCAGTTCTTC.

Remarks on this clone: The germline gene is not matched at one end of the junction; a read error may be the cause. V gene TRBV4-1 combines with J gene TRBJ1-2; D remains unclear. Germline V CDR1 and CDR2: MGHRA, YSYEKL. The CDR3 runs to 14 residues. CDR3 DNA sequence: TGCGCCAGCAGCCAAGGGGCTATGAGGCGGGCAGTTGCCTTC. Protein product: CASSQGAMRRAVAF.

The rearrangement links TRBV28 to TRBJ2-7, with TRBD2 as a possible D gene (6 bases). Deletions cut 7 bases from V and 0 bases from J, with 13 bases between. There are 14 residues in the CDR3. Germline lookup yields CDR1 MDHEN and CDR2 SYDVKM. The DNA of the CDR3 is TGTGCCAGCAAAGAGCGGGTGCACTCCTACGAGCAGTACTTC. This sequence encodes CASKERVHSYEQYF.

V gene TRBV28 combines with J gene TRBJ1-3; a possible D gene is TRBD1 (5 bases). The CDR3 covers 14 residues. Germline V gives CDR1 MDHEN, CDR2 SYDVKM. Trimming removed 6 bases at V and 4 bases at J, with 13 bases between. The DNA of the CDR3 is TGTGCCAGCAGGTCGGGGGGAGCCGGAAACACCATATATTTT. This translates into CASRSGGAGNTIYF. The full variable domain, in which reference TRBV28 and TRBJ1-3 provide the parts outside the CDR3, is DVKVTQSSRYLVKRTGEKVFLECVQDMDHENMFWYRQDPGLGLRLIYFSYDVKMKEKGDIPEGYSVSREKKERFSLILESASTNQTSMYLCASRSGGAGNTIYFGEGSWLTVV.

CDR3 sequence (DNA): TGTGCCAGCAGCATACAGGGTCGCCCCTGGGGAGAGCAGTTCTTC. Protein sequence: CASSIQGRPWGEQFF. The rearrangement links TRBV7-9 to TRBJ2-1, with D possibly TRBD1 on 6 matching bases. Trimming took 5 bases from V and 10 from J, leaving 21 bases between them. The CDR3 is 15 residues long. The germline CDR1 and CDR2 sequences are SEHNR and FQNEAQ (reference sequence).

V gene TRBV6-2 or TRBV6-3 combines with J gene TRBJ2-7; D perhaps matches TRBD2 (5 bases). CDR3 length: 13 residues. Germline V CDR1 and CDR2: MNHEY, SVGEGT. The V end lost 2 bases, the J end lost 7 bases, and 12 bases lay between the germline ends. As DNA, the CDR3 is TGTGCCAGCAGTTACACGACTATGCGGGAGCAGTACTTC. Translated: CASSYTTMREQYF.

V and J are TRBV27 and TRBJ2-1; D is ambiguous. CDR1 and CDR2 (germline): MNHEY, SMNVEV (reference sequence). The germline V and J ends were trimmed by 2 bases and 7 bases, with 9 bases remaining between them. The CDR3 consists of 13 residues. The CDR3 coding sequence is TGTGCCAGCAGTTTACGACTGGTTAATGAGCAGTTCTTC. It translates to CASSLRLVNEQFF.

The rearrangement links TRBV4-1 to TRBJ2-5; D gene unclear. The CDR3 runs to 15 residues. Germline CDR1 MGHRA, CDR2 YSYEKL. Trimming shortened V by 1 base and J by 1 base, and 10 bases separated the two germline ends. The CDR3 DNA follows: TGCGCCAGCAGCCAAGTGCACAACCTCCAAGAGACCCAGTACTTC. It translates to CASSQVHNLQETQYF.

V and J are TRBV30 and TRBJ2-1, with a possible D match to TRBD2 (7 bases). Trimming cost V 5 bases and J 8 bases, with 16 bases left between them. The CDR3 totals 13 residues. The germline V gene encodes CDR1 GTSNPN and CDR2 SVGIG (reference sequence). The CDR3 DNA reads TGTGCCTGGGGGTGGGGCGGGGGCGATGAGCAGTTCTTC. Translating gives CAWGWGGGDEQFF. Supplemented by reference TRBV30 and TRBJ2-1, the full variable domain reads SQTIHQWPATLVQPVGSPLSLECTVEGTSNPNLYWYRQAAGRGLQLLFYSVGIGQISSEVPQNLSASRPQDRQFILSSKKLLLSDSGFYLCAWGWGGGDEQFFGPGTRLTVL.

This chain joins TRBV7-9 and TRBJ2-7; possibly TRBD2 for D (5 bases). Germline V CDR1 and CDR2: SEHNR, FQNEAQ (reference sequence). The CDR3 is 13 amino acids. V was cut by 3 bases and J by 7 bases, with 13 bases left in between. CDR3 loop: CASSLGRRAEQYF. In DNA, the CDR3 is TGTGCCAGCAGCTTGGGCAGGCGGGCGGAGCAGTACTTC. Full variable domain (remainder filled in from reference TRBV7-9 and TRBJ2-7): DTGVSQNPRHKITKRGQNVTFRCDPISEHNRLYWYRQTLGQGPEFLTYFQNEAQLEKSRLLSDRFSAERPKGSFSTLEIQRTEQGDSAMYLCASSLGRRAEQYFGPGTRLTVT.

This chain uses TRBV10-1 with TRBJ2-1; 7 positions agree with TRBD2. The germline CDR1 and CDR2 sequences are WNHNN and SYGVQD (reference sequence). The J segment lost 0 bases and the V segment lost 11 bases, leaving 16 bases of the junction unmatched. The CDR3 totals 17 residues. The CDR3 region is CAAFARSSGRSYNEQFF. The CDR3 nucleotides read TGCGCCGCTTTCGCTCGGTCTAGCGGTCGCTCCTACAATGAGCAGTTCTTC.

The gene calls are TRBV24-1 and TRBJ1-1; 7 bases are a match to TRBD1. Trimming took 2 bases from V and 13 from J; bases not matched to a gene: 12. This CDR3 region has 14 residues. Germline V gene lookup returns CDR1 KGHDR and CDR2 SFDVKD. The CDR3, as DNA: TGTGCCACCAGTGATTCTTTACAGGGGAGTGGGGGTTTCTTT. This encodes CATSDSLQGSGGFF.

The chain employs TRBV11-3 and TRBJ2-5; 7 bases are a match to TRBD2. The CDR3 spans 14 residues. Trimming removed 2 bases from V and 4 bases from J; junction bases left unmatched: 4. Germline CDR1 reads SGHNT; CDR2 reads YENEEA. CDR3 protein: CASSLTAGSETQYF. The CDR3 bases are TGTGCCAGCAGCTTAACAGCGGGATCAGAGACCCAGTACTTC.

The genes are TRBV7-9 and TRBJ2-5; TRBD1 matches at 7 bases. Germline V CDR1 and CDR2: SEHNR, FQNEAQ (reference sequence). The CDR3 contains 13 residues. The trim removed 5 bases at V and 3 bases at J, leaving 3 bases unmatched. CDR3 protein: CASSQDREETQYF. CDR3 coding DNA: TGTGCCAGCAGCCAAGACAGGGAAGAGACCCAGTACTTC. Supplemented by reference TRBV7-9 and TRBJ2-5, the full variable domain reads DTGVSQNPRHKITKRGQNVTFRCDPISEHNRLYWYRQTLGQGPEFLTYFQNEAQLEKSRLLSDRFSAERPKGSFSTLEIQRTEQGDSAMYLCASSQDREETQYFGPGTRLLVL.

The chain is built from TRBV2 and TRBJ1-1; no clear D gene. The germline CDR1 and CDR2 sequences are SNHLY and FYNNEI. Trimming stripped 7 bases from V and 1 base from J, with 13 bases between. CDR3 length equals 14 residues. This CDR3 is CASTTKHQNTEAFF. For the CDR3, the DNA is TGTGCCAGCACCACAAAACACCAGAACACTGAAGCTTTCTTT.

CDR3 in DNA: TGTGCCAGCAGTGAACTCGGACAGGGGACAGGTTACAATGAGCAGTTCTTC. This sequence encodes CASSELGQGTGYNEQFF. The V gene is TRBV2, the J gene TRBJ2-1; the match to TRBD1 covers 9 bases. V trimming: 2 bases; J trimming: 4 bases; junction bases outside the gene matches: 9. Germline V CDR1 and CDR2: SNHLY, FYNNEI. CDR3 length equals 17 residues.

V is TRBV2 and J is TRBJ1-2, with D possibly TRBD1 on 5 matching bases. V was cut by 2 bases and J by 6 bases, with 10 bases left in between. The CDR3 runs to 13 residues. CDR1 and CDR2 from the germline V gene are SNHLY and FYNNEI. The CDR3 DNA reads TGTGCCAGCAGTGAATGGGGGGGGAATGGCTACACCTTC. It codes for CASSEWGGNGYTF.